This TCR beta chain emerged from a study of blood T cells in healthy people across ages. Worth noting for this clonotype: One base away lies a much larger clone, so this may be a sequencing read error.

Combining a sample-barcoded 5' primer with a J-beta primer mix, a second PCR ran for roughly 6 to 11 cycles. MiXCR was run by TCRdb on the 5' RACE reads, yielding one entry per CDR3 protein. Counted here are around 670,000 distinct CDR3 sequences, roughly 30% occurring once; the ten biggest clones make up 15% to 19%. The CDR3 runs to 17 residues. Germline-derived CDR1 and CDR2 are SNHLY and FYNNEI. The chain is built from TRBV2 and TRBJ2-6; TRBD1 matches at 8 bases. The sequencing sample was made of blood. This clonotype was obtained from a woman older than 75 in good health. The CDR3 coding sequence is TGTGCCAGCGGGGGCAGGGGGCTGGTCTCTGGGGCCAACGTCCGGACTTTC. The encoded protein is CASGGRGLVSGANVRTF.